The TCR beta chain under discussion was sequenced for a study of T cells in Graves' hyperthyroidism and ophthalmopathy. Study-level background: Peripheral blood was taken when the disease was first diagnosed, before any treatment began. Findings of the study overall: A model using 13 V-J features told ophthalmopathy apart from stable hyperthyroidism.

The germline gives CDR1 SGHTA, CDR2 FQGNSA. The CDR3 extends over 15 amino acids. The V end was cut by 5 bases, the J end by 2 bases, with 14 bases between. On this clonotype: Its antigen is currently unknown.

TCR beta CDR3 regions were amplified from RNA. The HTBI primer set drove a first-round RT-PCR of the TCR CDR3. One entry per CDR3 protein results from TCRdb running MiXCR on the multiplex PCR reads. This sample yields hundreds of thousands of distinct CDR3 sequences, of which roughly a sixth are seen a single time; approximately 15% belongs to the top ten. This clonotype originated in a woman aged 45-60 years with Graves' hyperthyroidism that later progressed to Graves' ophthalmopathy. Sequenced input: blood. J is TRBJ2-3 and V is TRBV7-2; no clear D. In nucleotides, the CDR3 is TGTGCCAGCAGCACCCGAAAGGGAATCACAGATACGCAGTATTTT. Amino acid sequence: CASSTRKGITDTQYF.